The 18 T cell receptor beta chains given below trace back to one sample, sequenced in a study of blood T cells in healthy people across ages. A second PCR, run for about 7 to 11 cycles, used a sample-barcoded 5' primer plus a J-beta primer mix. TCRdb called the 5' RACE reads again in MiXCR, with one record for every CDR3 protein. The sample gives hundreds of thousands of distinct CDR3 sequences, around 36% of which show up once; over 10% is in the top ten. Source material: blood. The receptors originated from a man aged 18 to 29 in good health.

The genes are TRBV20-1 and TRBJ2-1; 13 bases are shared with TRBD2. V trimming: 6 bases; J trimming: 3 bases; junction bases outside the gene matches: 11. Germline V gene lookup returns CDR1 DFQATT and CDR2 SNEGSKA (reference sequence). This CDR3 has 17 residues. CDR3 DNA: TGCAGTGCACCACTACTACTAGCGGGGGGGCTCTACAATGAGCAGTTCTTC. It is translated as CSAPLLLAGGLYNEQFF.

This clonotype was seen a few times. The V call is TRBV7-9, the J call TRBJ2-7; D call uncertain. Germline CDR1 reads SEHNR; CDR2 reads FQNEAQ (reference sequence). This CDR3 has 15 residues. V was pared by 5 bases and J by 3 bases, with 17 bases between. The CDR3 DNA follows: TGTGCCAGCAGCCCCCCGGCACAAGGAGACTACGAGCAGTACTTC. Protein: CASSPPAQGDYEQYF.

Note on this clonotype: A much larger clone sits a single nucleotide away, making a read error possible. V gene TRBV28 combines with J gene TRBJ2-1; 9 bases agree with TRBD1. Germline-derived CDR1 and CDR2 are MDHEN and SYDVKM. This CDR3 contains 14 residues. J was trimmed by 8 bases and V by 9 bases; bases with no gene match: 11. CDR3 region: CASGSGQGVDEQFF. DNA of the CDR3: TGTGCCAGTGGATCGGGACAGGGAGTTGATGAGCAGTTCTTC.

This clonotype came up a few times. This sequence joins TRBV4-2 and TRBJ1-1, with D possibly matching TRBD1 (5 bases). CDR1 and CDR2 from the germline V gene are LGHNA and YNFKEQ. There are 17 residues in the CDR3. The ends were cut back, 0 bases at V and 0 bases at J, with 14 bases in the middle. CDR3 nucleotide sequence: TGTGCCAGCAGCCAAGAATTTAGGGGCGTCCTGAACACTGAAGCTTTCTTT. This codes for CASSQEFRGVLNTEAFF.

This clonotype was picked up many times. This chain uses TRBV12-3 or TRBV12-4 with TRBJ1-5; D is uncertain. This CDR3 contains 12 residues. Trimming removed 11 bases at V and 4 bases at J, with 12 bases between. The CDR3 sequence is CASGGVNQPQHF. The CDR3 DNA follows: TGTGCCTCCGGCGGGGTTAATCAGCCCCAGCATTTT.

This clonotype has only a few counts. The genes are TRBV12-3 or TRBV12-4 and TRBJ2-2; unclear D gene. Trimming removed 4 bases at V and 3 bases at J, with 12 bases between. There are 15 residues in the CDR3. The CDR3 sequence: CASSWSWSYTGELFF. CDR3 bases: TGTGCCAGCAGTTGGTCCTGGTCTTACACCGGGGAGCTGTTTTTT.

This clonotype has a handful of counts. CDR3 region: CASSFGQGAPGTEAFF. In DNA, the CDR3 is TGTGCCAGCAGTTTTGGACAGGGGGCGCCCGGCACTGAAGCTTTCTTT. This chain joins TRBV27 and TRBJ1-1; TRBD1 agrees at 11 bases. With 3 bases clipped from V and 4 bases from J, the junction kept 7 bases outside the gene matches. The CDR3 contains 16 residues. Germline values: CDR1 MNHEY, CDR2 SMNVEV (reference sequence).

A few counts support this clonotype. The chain carries TRBV24-1 and TRBJ1-2, with a weak D call TRBD1 (6 bases). The germline CDR1 and CDR2 sequences are KGHDR and SFDVKD. The CDR3 is made up of 15 amino acids. Trimming cost V 3 bases and J 8 bases, with 18 bases left between them. Here the CDR3 DNA reads TGTGCCACCAGTGATGCGACAGGAGGGTCTCAAGGCTACACCTTC. Its protein product is CATSDATGGSQGYTF.

The V gene is TRBV12-3 or TRBV12-4, the J gene TRBJ1-5; the D is unclear. V was cut by 3 bases and J by 1 base, with 13 bases left in between. This CDR3 comprises 16 residues. In nucleotides, the CDR3 is TGTGCCAGCAGTTTGCGAGGGCTCGGGAGCAATCAGCCCCAGCATTTT. Translating it yields CASSLRGLGSNQPQHF.

Only a few counts were recorded for this clonotype. The rearrangement uses TRBV3-1 and TRBJ2-1; possibly TRBD1 for D (5 bases). Trimming shortened V by 4 bases and J by 2 bases, and 12 bases separated the two germline ends. The CDR3 extends over 15 amino acids. The V gene's germline CDR1 is LGHDT and CDR2 YNNKEL (reference sequence). CDR3 sequence (DNA): TGTGCCAGCAGCCCCGACTGGGGCGCCTACAATGAGCAGTTCTTC. Amino acid sequence: CASSPDWGAYNEQFF.

The rearrangement joins TRBV12-3 or TRBV12-4 to TRBJ1-2; D is unresolved. The CDR3 length is 12 residues. The V and J ends lost 7 bases and 4 bases respectively, with 10 bases between them. The CDR3, as DNA: TGTGCCAGCACCTTTACGGGCTATGGCTACACCTTC. Amino acids: CASTFTGYGYTF.

This clonotype was seen a few times. The chain uses TRBV18 and TRBJ1-1, with TRBD1 identical over 8 bases. V trimming: 8 bases; J trimming: 1 base; junction bases outside the gene matches: 0. The germline V gene has CDR1 KGHSH and CDR2 LQKENI. This CDR3 has 12 amino acids. CDR3 bases: TGTGCCAGCGGACAGGGGAACACTGAAGCTTTCTTT. Its translation: CASGQGNTEAFF.

The chain recombines TRBV29-1 with TRBJ1-5, with 10 bases identical to TRBD1. Germline-derived CDR1 and CDR2 are SQVTM and ANQGSEA. With V trimmed by 8 bases and J by 4 bases, 5 bases remained unmatched. This CDR3 spans 13 amino acids. The CDR3 DNA is TGCAGCACCGGACAGGGGGAAAATCAGCCCCAGCATTTT. It is translated as CSTGQGENQPQHF.

The chain is built from TRBV12-2 and TRBJ2-7; the table's D call, TRBD2, was not checked against the DNA. TRBV12-2 is an annotated pseudogene. The CDR3 runs to 12 residues. CDR3 loop: CAIRDGPLEQYF. The DNA of the CDR3 is TGTGCAATCAGGGACGGTCCTTTGGAGCAGTACTTC.

Comment on this clonotype: A junction boundary mismatches the germline segment, possibly from a read error. The CDR3 spells CANSQERAWREKLFF. CDR3 nucleotide sequence: TGTGCCAACAGCCAGGAGAGGGCATGGAGGGAAAAACTGTTTTTT. This chain connects TRBV4-2 to TRBJ1-4; no firm D call. Germline CDR1 LGHNA, CDR2 YNFKEQ. This CDR3 is built from 15 residues.

The chain has TRBV13 and TRBJ1-2; the D is unclear. Germline values: CDR1 PRHDT, CDR2 FYEKMQ (reference sequence). This CDR3 contains 13 residues. Between the trimmed V and J ends, which lost 0 bases and 8 bases, there was a span of 10 bases. Written as DNA, the CDR3 is TGTGCCAGCAGCTTAGGGGCGCTCGAGGGCTACACCTTC. It is translated as CASSLGALEGYTF.

This clonotype appeared a few times. The V and J genes are TRBV20-1 and TRBJ2-7; D not resolved. This CDR3 region has 15 residues. Trimming removed 0 bases at V and 1 base at J, with 13 bases between. The germline V gene encodes CDR1 DFQATT and CDR2 SNEGSKA (reference sequence). Here the CDR3 DNA reads TGCAGTGCTAGAGATCCTGATGGATCTTCCTACGAGCAGTACTTC. Translating it yields CSARDPDGSSYEQYF.

The genes are TRBV6-6 and TRBJ2-3; 8 positions match TRBD2. This CDR3 region has 15 residues. V lost 2 bases, J lost 2 bases, and 3 bases stayed unmatched. Germline CDR1 and CDR2: MNHNY and SVGAGI (reference sequence). The DNA of the CDR3 is TGTGCCAGCAGTTACGGGCGGGAGGACACAGATACGCAGTATTTT. Translated: CASSYGREDTDTQYF.